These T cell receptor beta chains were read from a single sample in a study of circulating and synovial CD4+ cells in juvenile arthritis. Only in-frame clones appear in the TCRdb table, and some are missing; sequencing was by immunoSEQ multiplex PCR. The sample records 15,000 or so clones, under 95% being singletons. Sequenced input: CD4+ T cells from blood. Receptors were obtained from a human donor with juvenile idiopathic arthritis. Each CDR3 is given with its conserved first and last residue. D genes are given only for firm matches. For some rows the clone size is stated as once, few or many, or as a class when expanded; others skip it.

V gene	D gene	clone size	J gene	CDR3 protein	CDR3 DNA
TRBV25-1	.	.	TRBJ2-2	CASSEPGSSNTGELFF	TGTGCCAGCAGTGAACCAGGGTCCTCGAACACCGGGGAGCTGTTTTTT
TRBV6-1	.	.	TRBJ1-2	CASSEAGSYGYTF	TGTGCCAGCAGTGAAGCGGGGAGTTACGGCTACACCTTC
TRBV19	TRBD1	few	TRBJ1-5	CASSILQGPNQPQHF	TGTGCCAGTAGTATACTACAGGGGCCGAATCAGCCCCAGCATTTT
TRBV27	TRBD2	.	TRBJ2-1	CASKSLGLAPYNEQFF	TGTGCCAGCAAAAGTCTAGGACTAGCCCCTTACAATGAGCAGTTCTTC
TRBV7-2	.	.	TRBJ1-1	CASSLVGSTRKNTEAFF	TGTGCCAGCAGCTTAGTAGGCAGTACCAGGAAAAACACTGAAGCTTTCTTT
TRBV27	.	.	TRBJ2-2	CASSPHLTGELFF	TGTGCCAGCAGTCCCCATTTGACCGGGGAGCTGTTTTTT
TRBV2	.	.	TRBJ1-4	CASTANEKLFF	TGTGCCAGCACGGCTAATGAAAAACTGTTTTTT
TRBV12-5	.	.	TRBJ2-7	CASGMRVWGGRSSYEQYF	TGTGCTAGTGGTATGAGGGTTTGGGGGGGCCGGTCCTCCTACGAGCAGTACTTC
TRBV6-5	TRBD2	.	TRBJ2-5	CASSRAGGQGHYF	TGTGCCAGCAGTCGCGCGGGGGGGCAGGGACATTACTTC
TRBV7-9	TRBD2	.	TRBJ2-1	CASLIAGLGTNSEQFF	TGTGCCAGCCTTATCGCGGGACTAGGGACCAACAGTGAGCAGTTCTTC
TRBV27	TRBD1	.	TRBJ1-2	CASSFTGGQGNYGYTF	TGTGCCAGCAGTTTCACGGGGGGACAGGGAAACTATGGCTACACCTTC
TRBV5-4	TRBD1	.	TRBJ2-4	CASSGDRGENIQYF	TGTGCCAGCAGCGGGGACAGGGGAGAGAACATTCAGTACTTC
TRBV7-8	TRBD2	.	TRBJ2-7	CASSSLLAGGSYEQYF	TGTGCCAGCAGCTCATTACTAGCGGGCGGATCCTACGAGCAGTACTTC
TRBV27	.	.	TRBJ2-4	CASSLKPGHSPGAKNIQYF	TGTGCCAGCAGTCTCAAACCGGGACATAGTCCTGGGGCCAAAAACATTCAGTACTTC
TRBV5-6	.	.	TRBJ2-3	CASSVKGVDTQYF	TGTGCCAGCAGCGTGAAAGGAGTGGATACGCAGTATTTT
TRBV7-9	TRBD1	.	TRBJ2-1	CASSSGQRLKGEQFF	TGTGCCAGCAGCTCGGGACAGCGTCTGAAGGGTGAGCAGTTCTTC
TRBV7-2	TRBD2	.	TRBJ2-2	CASSYTAGVTGELFF	TGTGCCAGCAGCTACACGGCGGGAGTGACCGGGGAGCTGTTTTTT
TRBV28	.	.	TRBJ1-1	CASSPGQIRNTEAFF	TGTGCCAGCAGTCCGGGACAAATCAGGAACACTGAAGCTTTCTTT
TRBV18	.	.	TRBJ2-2	CASRQDMSGELFF	TGTGCCAGCCGGCAGGATATGAGCGGGGAGCTGTTTTTT
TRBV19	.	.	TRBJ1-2	CASSPEGEVYGYTF	TGTGCCAGTAGCCCTGAGGGGGAAGTCTATGGCTACACCTTC
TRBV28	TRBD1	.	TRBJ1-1	CASSPGQTQNTEAFF	TGTGCCAGCAGTCCGGGACAGACCCAGAACACTGAAGCTTTCTTT
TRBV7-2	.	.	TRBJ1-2	CASTPSQASRTYGYTF	TGTGCCAGCACACCCTCACAGGCCTCAAGGACCTATGGCTACACCTTC
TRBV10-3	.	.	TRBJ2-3	CATRIRVTGPTDTQYF	TGTGCCACCAGAATCAGGGTCACAGGGCCCACAGATACGCAGTATTTT
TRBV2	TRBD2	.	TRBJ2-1	CASARRRRGENNEQFF	TGTGCCAGCGCCCGCAGACGGCGGGGGGAAAACAATGAGCAGTTCTTC
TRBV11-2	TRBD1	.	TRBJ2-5	CASSLPGQGVQETQYF	TGTGCCAGCAGCTTGCCGGGACAGGGGGTCCAAGAGACCCAGTACTTC